This T cell receptor beta chain emerged from a study of blood T cell repertoires in COVID-19. Overall study: The United States, Italy and Spain provided the acute and convalescent COVID-19 samples.

CDR3 length: 15 residues. Germline loops: CDR1 SEHNR, CDR2 FQNEAQ (reference sequence). Trimming took off 4 bases at V and 4 bases at J, with 13 bases between the two ends. Per the study methods: By means of reference gene primer amplification, nucleated cell counts were estimated. Generated by immunoSEQ multiplex PCR, the TCRdb table keeps only in-frame clones and is missing some. That table furnishes V, J and clone size, whereas the DNA furnished D and trimming. This sample has about 27,000 clones, with approximately 70% found just once. This clonotype was sampled from a man in his sixties with active or convalescent COVID-19. Material for sequencing was peripheral blood. The gene calls are TRBV7-9 and TRBJ1-4, with no clear D. The CDR3 region has the DNA TGTGCCAGCAGCTCCTTCTCCACAGTTAATGAAAAACTGTTTTTT. This translates into CASSSFSTVNEKLFF.